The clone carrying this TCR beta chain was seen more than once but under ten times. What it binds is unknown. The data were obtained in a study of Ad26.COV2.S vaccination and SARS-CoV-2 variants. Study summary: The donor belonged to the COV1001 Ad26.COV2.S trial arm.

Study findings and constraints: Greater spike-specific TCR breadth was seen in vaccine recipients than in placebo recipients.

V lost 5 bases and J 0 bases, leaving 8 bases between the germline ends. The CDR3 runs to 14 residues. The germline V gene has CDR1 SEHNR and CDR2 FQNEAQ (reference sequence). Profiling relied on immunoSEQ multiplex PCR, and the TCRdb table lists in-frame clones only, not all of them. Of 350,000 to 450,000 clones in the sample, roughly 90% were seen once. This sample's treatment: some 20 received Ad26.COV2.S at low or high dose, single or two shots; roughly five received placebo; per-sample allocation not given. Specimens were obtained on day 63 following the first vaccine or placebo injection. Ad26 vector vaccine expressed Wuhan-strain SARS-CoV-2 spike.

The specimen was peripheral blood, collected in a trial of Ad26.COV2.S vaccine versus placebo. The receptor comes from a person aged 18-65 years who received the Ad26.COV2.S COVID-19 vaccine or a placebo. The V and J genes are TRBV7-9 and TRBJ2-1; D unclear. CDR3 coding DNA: TGTGCCAGCAGCGCGTGGAGCTCCTACAATGAGCAGTTCTTC. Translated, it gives CASSAWSSYNEQFF.